A single sample gave rise to the 7 T cell receptor beta chains below, sequenced in a study of blood T cell repertoires in COVID-19. Sequencing was performed with immunoSEQ multiplex PCR; in TCRdb, only in-frame clones are kept and a portion is missing. The sample lists 50,000 or so clones; 83% were seen once. The sequenced sample was peripheral blood. These receptors came from a man aged 55 to 70 with active COVID-19.

The rearrangement uses TRBV9 and TRBJ2-6; tentatively, D is TRBD1 (5 bases). Trimming pared 3 bases from V and 3 bases from J, leaving 25 bases between. Germline CDR1 reads SGDLS; CDR2 reads YYNGEE. This CDR3 has 20 amino acids. The chain's CDR3 is CASSDPTEDIPLGGANVLTF. The CDR3, as DNA: TGTGCCAGCAGCGACCCGACTGAGGACATACCTTTGGGTGGGGCCAACGTCCTGACTTTC.

The CDR3: CASSVDSQNTEAFF. As DNA, the CDR3 is TGTGCCAGCAGCGTCGACAGCCAGAACACTGAAGCTTTCTTT. The chain uses TRBV9 and TRBJ1-1, with a tentative D call TRBD1 (5 bases). Per the germline V gene, CDR1 is SGDLS and CDR2 is YYNGEE. This CDR3 comprises 14 residues. Deletions cut 2 bases from V and 1 base from J, with 9 bases between.

The rearrangement links TRBV4-1 to TRBJ1-1, with TRBD1 matching 7 bases. The CDR3 has 15 residues. V lost 1 base to trimming and J lost 3 bases; unmatched junction nucleotides: 5. Germline-derived CDR1 and CDR2 are MGHRA and YSYEKL. In DNA form, the CDR3 reads TGCGCCAGCAGCCAAGGGGACAGTGGGGACACTGAAGCTTTCTTT. This codes for CASSQGDSGDTEAFF.

The J gene is TRBJ2-1, the V gene TRBV19; D gene unclear. Germline CDR1 reads LNHDA; CDR2 reads SQIVND (reference sequence). The CDR3 has 12 residues. V lost 5 bases and J lost 8, with 10 bases in between. This CDR3 reads CASSSFSDEQFF. The CDR3 coding sequence is TGTGCCAGTAGTTCCTTCTCCGATGAGCAGTTCTTC.

This clone is a singleton in its sample. V is TRBV30 and J is TRBJ2-7, with a possible D match to TRBD1 (9 bases). This CDR3 is 13 amino acids long. Germline assignment: CDR1 GTSNPN and CDR2 SVGIG (reference sequence). Trimming stripped 7 bases from V and 2 bases from J, with 15 bases between. CDR3 sequence: CASGGTGPYEQYF. The CDR3 coding sequence is TGTGCCTCGGGAGGGACAGGGCCCTACGAGCAGTACTTC.

The V and J genes are TRBV29-1 and TRBJ1-2, with D possibly TRBD1 on 5 matching bases. V was cut by 5 bases and J by 8 bases, with 12 bases left in between. CDR3 length: 11 residues. Germline V lookup: CDR1 SQVTM, CDR2 ANQGSEA. The CDR3 region is CSVKTEEGYTF. The CDR3 coding sequence is TGCAGCGTTAAGACAGAAGAAGGCTACACCTTC.

Here the CDR3 DNA reads TGTGCCAGCAGTGACCCCGACAGGGTTCGGTCCACCGGGGAGCTGTTTTTT. Translation gives CASSDPDRVRSTGELFF. The chain combines TRBV6-1 with TRBJ2-2, with 7 bases fitting TRBD1. CDR3 length: 17 residues. The germline gives CDR1 MNHNS, CDR2 SASEGT. Losses at the gene ends were 3 bases for V and 4 bases for J; bases not matched to a gene: 11.